The T cell receptor beta chain under discussion was sequenced for a study of cytotoxic CD8 clonotypes in ibrutinib-treated CLL. Study overall: The study included 11 relapsed/refractory and 15 treatment-naive patients; 17 had IGHV unmutated disease. Productive templates per sample averaged nearly 260,000; productive rearrangements, 94,082.

Concerning this clone itself: What it binds is unknown.

Broader study findings: The times at which samples were taken varied between sustained-remission and progressing patients. Clonality was higher at ibrutinib response and returned toward baseline at progression.

From germline, CDR1 is GTSNPN and CDR2 SVGIG (reference sequence). This CDR3 has 14 residues. V lost 0 bases and J lost 4, with 10 bases in between. Some clones are missing from TCRdb's copy, which holds only in-frame ones; the method was immunoSEQ multiplex PCR. There are about 74,000 clones in the sample; about 84% occur only once, and roughly 7.7% lies in the top ten. The sample consisted of PBMCs, taken at disease progression, from a patient treated with ibrutinib. This clonotype was obtained from a human donor with chronic lymphocytic leukemia. The chain has TRBV30 and TRBJ2-1; D may be TRBD2 (5 bases). In nucleotides, the CDR3 is TGTGCCTGGAGTGTACAGTCGGGGTACAATGAGCAGTTCTTC. Its translation is CAWSVQSGYNEQFF.